This T cell receptor beta chain was recovered during a study of blood T cell repertoires in COVID-19. Per the study methods: Reference gene primer amplification gave estimated nucleated cell counts. Assay: immunoSEQ multiplex PCR; the TCRdb copy retains only in-frame clones and omits some. That table is the source of V, J and clone size, and D and trimming were worked out from the DNA. The sample has 100,000 to 120,000 clones; under 75% are singletons. The germline CDR1 and CDR2 sequences are ENHRY and SYGVKD. Trimming removed 8 bases from V and 5 bases from J; junction bases left unmatched: 7. This CDR3 region has 13 residues.

This sequence joins TRBV10-3 and TRBJ2-7, with 9 positions matching TRBD1. The sequenced material came from peripheral blood. This receptor was obtained from a woman aged 55-69 years with acute or convalescent COVID-19. CDR3 sequence: CAIAGGQGNEQYF. CDR3 DNA sequence: TGTGCCATCGCAGGTGGACAGGGGAACGAGCAGTACTTC.